This TCR beta chain was recorded in a study of tumor-infiltrating lymphocytes in primary liver carcinoma. Concerning this clonotype itself: Compared with germline, one end of the junction differs, possibly owing to a read error.

Per the germline V gene, CDR1 is MGHRA and CDR2 is YSYEKL. The CDR3 has 14 amino acids. Extraction of RNA together with DNA used about 17-34 mg of unsorted bulk tissue. Surgery removed the patients' primary liver carcinoma. Constant-region priming of 500 to 550 ng total RNA yielded TCR beta cDNA. The TCR beta library was amplified through three nested multiplex PCR rounds in a modified ARM-PCR procedure. The first two PCR rounds used TRBV1-TRBV30 forward primers with a C-beta reverse primer, roughly 10 cycles each. Each CDR3 protein gets one entry after TCRdb re-called the multiplex PCR reads with MiXCR. This sample has about 96,000 distinct CDR3 sequences, with around 68% found just once.

This sequence joins TRBV4-1 and TRBJ2-3; tentative D call: TRBD1 (5 bases). The sequence was obtained from a man in his forties with primary liver carcinoma and hepatitis B virus infection. Sequencing was performed on tumor-adjacent normal liver tissue. The CDR3 loop is CGSSQVYDRDTQYF. The CDR3 DNA follows: TGCGGCAGCAGCCAAGTCTACGACAGAGATACGCAGTATTTT.